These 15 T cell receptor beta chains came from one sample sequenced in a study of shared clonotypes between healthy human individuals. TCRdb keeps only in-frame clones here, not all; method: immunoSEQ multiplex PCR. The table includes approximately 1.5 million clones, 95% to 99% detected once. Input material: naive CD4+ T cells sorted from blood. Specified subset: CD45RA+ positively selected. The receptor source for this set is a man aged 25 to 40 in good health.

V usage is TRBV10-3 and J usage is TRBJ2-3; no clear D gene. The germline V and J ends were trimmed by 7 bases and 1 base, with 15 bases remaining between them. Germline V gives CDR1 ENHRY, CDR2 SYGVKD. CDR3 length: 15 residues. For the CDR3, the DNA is TGTGCCATCACAAAGAGGAGCCCCGGCACAGATACGCAGTATTTT. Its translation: CAITKRSPGTDTQYF.

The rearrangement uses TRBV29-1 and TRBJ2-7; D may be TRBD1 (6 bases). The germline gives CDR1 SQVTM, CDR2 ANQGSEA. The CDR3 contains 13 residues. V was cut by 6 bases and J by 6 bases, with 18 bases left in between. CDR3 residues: CSVATGMRGEQYF. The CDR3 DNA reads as TGCAGCGTGGCCACAGGGATGCGCGGCGAGCAGTACTTC.

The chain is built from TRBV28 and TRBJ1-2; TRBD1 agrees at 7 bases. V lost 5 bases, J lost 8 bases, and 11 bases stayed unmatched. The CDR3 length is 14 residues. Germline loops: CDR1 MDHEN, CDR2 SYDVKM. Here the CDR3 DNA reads TGTGCCAGCAGTGATAGGGGGCGTCTTGACGGCTACACCTTC. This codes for CASSDRGRLDGYTF.

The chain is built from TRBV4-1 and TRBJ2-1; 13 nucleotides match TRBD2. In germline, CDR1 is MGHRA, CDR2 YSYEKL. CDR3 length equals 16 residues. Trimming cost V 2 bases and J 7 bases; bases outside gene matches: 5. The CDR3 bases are TGCGCCAGCAGCCAAATCGGACTAGCGGGAGTTAATGAGCAGTTCTTC. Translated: CASSQIGLAGVNEQFF.

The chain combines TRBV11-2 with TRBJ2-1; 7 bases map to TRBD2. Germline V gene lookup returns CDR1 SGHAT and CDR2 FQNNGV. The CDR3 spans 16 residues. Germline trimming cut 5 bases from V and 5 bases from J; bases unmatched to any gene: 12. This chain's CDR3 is CASSPTGTKTDNEQFF. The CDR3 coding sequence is TGTGCCAGCAGCCCCACCGGGACTAAGACCGACAATGAGCAGTTCTTC.

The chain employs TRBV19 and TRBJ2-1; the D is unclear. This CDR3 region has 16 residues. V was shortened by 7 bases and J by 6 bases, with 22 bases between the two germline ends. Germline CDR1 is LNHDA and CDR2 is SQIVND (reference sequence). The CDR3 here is CASTDPGSIRGNEQFF. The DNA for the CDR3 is TGTGCCAGTACCGACCCCGGATCAATTAGAGGCAATGAGCAGTTCTTC.

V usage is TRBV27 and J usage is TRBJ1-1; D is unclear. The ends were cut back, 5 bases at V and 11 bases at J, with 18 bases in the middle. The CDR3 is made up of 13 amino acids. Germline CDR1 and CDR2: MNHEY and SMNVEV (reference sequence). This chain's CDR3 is CASSTNSWVVAFF. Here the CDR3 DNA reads TGTGCCAGCAGTACTAACTCCTGGGTGGTGGCTTTCTTT.

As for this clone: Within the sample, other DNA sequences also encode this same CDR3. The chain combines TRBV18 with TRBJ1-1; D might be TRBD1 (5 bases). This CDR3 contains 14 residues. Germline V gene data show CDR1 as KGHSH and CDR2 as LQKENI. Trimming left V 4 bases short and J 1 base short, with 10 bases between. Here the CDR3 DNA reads TGTGCCAGCTCACTTGGGGGGTCGAACACTGAAGCTTTCTTT. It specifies CASSLGGSNTEAFF. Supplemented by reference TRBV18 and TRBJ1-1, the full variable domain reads NAGVMQNPRHLVRRRGQEARLRCSPMKGHSHVYWYRQLPEEGLKFMVYLQKENIIDESGMPKERFSAEFPKEGPSILRIQQVVRGDSAAYFCASSLGGSNTEAFFGQGTRLTVV.

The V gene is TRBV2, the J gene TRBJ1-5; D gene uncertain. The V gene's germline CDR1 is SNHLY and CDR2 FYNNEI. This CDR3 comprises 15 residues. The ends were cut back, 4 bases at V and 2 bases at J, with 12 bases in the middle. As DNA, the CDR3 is TGTGCCAGCAGTGCGAGAATTGGAGGCAATCAGCCCCAGCATTTT. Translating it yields CASSARIGGNQPQHF.

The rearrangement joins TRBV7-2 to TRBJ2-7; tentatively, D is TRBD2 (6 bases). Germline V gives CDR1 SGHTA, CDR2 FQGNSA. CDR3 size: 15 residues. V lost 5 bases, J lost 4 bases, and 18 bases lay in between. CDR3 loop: CASSLPGGKVYEQYF. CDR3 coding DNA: TGTGCCAGCAGCCTCCCCGGAGGGAAAGTATACGAGCAGTACTTC.

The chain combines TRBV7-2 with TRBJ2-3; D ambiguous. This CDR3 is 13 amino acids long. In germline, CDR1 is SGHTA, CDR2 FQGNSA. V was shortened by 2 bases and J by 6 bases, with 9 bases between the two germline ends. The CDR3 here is CASSLTRRDTQYF. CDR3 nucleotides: TGTGCCAGCAGCTTAACGAGGCGGGATACGCAGTATTTT.

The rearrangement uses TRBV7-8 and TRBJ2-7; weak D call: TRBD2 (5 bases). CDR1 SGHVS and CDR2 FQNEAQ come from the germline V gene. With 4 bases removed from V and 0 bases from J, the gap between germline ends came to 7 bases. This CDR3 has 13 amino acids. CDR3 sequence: CASSSDSSYEQYF. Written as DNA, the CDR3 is TGTGCCAGCAGCTCGGACTCCTCCTACGAGCAGTACTTC. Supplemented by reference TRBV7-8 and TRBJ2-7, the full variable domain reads GAGVSQSPRYKVAKRGQDVALRCDPISGHVSLFWYQQALGQGPEFLTYFQNEAQLDKSGLPSDRFFAERPEGSVSTLKIQRTQQEDSAVYLCASSSDSSYEQYFGPGTRLTVT.

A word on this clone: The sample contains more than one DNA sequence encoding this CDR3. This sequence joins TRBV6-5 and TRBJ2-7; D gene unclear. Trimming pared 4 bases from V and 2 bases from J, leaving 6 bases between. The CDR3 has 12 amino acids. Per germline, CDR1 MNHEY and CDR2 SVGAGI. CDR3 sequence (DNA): TGTGCCAGCAGTTCGGAAGCCTACGAGCAGTACTTC. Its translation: CASSSEAYEQYF.

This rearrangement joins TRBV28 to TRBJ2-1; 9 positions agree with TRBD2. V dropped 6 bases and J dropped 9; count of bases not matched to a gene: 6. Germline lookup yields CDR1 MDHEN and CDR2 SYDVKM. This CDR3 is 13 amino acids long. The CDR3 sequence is CASRRTSAGEQFF. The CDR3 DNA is TGTGCCAGCAGACGGACTAGCGCTGGTGAGCAGTTCTTC.

The CDR3 is CASSLARENTEAFF. The CDR3 DNA follows: TGCGCCAGCAGCTTGGCGCGGGAGAACACTGAAGCTTTCTTT. The rearrangement joins TRBV5-1 to TRBJ1-1; unclear D gene. Germline loops: CDR1 SGHRS, CDR2 YFSETQ. With 0 bases removed from V and 1 base from J, the gap between germline ends came to 7 bases. This CDR3 is built from 14 residues.